This TCR beta chain was sequenced in a study of blood T cell repertoires in COVID-19. Overall study context: COVID-19 samples collected from the United States, Italy and Spain covered acute and convalescent phases.

In the original workflow: It was from reference gene primer amplification that nucleated cell counts were estimated. Profiling relied on immunoSEQ multiplex PCR, and the TCRdb table lists in-frame clones only, not all of them. For V, J and clone size, that table is used; D and trimming come from the DNA. The sample contains about 81,000 clones, roughly 82% of which appear only once. Germline loops: CDR1 SGHAT, CDR2 FQNNGV. The CDR3 is 14 residues long. With V trimmed by 3 bases and J by 4 bases, 3 bases remained unmatched. The sequence derives from a human donor in a cohort sampled during active COVID-19. Sequenced material: peripheral blood. This chain links TRBV11-2 with TRBJ2-1; 7 bases align to TRBD2. The CDR3 spells CASSFRGVYNEQFF. In DNA form, the CDR3 reads TGTGCCAGCAGCTTCCGGGGGGTGTACAATGAGCAGTTCTTC.